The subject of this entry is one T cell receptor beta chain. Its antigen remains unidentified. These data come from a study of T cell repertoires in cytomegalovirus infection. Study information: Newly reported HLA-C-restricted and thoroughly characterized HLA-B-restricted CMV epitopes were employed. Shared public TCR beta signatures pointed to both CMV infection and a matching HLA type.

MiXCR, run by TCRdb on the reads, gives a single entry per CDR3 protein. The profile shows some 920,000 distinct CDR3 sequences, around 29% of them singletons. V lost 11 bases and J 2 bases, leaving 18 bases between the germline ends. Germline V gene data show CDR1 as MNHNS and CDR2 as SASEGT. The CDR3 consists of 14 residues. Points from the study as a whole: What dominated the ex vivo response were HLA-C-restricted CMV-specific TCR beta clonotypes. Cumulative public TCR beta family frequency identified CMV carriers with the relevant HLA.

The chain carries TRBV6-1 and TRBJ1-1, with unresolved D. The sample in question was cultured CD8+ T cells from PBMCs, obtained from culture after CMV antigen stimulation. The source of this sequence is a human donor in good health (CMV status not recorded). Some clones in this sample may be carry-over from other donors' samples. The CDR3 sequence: CAGPFDFFNTEAFF. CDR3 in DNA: TGTGCCGGGCCCTTTGATTTCTTTAACACTGAAGCTTTCTTT.